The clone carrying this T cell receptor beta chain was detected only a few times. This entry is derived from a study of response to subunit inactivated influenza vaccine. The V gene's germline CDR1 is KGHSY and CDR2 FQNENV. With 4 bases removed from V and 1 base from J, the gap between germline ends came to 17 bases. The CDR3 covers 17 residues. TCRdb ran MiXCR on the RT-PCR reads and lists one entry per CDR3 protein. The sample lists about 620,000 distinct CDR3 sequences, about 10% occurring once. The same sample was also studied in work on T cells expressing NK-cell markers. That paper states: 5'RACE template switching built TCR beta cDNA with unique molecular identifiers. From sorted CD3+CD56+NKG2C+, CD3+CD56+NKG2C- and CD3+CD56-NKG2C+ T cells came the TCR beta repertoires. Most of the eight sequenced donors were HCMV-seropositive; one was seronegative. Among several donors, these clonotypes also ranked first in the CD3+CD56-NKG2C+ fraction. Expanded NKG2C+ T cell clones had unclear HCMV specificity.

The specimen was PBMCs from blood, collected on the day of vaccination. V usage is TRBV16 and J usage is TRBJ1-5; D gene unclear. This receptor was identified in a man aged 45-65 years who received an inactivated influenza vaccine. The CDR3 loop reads CASSRFALGRSNQPQHF. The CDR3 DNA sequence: TGTGCCAGCAGCCGATTCGCTTTAGGGAGGAGCAATCAGCCCCAGCATTTT.